A selection of T cell receptor beta chains follows, all from one sample in a study of blood T cell repertoires in COVID-19. Libraries were prepared by immunoSEQ multiplex PCR; TCRdb keeps only in-frame clonotypes and omits some of them. Of approximately 290,000 clones listed, roughly 80% are singletons. Specimen: peripheral blood. These receptors originate from a person aged 70 to 80 with COVID-19, enrolled during active disease. The CDR3 runs from the conserved cysteine through the conserved F or W. Each record gives: J gene, V gene, CDR3 protein.

>TRBJ1-1|TRBV5-6
CASRETGGRNTEAFF
>TRBJ2-1|TRBV2
CASRPGLAVGEQFF
>TRBJ1-5|TRBV7-2
CASSAYGDNQPQHF
>TRBJ2-5|TRBV7-9
CASSPPSGGAGSQYF
>TRBJ2-7|TRBV11-1
CASSLGDYEQYF
>TRBJ2-6|TRBV28
CASLETATSGANVLTF
>TRBJ2-5|TRBV28
CASSWTSEGTQYF
>TRBJ2-4|TRBV18
CASSLRPGRVELAKNIQYF
>TRBJ1-5|TRBV2
CASSVEGGGTQPQHF
>TRBJ2-1|TRBV2
CASSERTSVNEQFF
>TRBJ1-2|TRBV12-3/TRBV12-4
CASSQDRRYGYTF
>TRBJ2-2|TRBV6-5
CASRMDRSNTGELFF
>TRBJ1-6|TRBV30
CAWSVRGGNNSPLHF
>TRBJ2-5|TRBV11-2
CATQKAGQGGYETQYF
>TRBJ1-2|TRBV18
CASSPPGTYGYTF
>TRBJ2-1|TRBV6-1
CASSESSGGNNEQFF
>TRBJ2-3|TRBV11-2
CASSLTEGTDTQYF
>TRBJ1-1|TRBV23-1
CASPGGEAPRPFF
>TRBJ1-6|TRBV18
CASSRSMQGSNSPLHF
>TRBJ1-1|TRBV24-1
CATTGTGAGNTEAFF
>TRBJ1-4|TRBV2
CASRRQSATNEKLFF
>TRBJ2-7|TRBV7-3
CASSLGRPGIYEQYF
>TRBJ2-3|TRBV6-6
CASKSGSTDTQYF
>TRBJ2-5|TRBV28
CASSLGLAGLGEETQYF
>TRBJ2-1|TRBV5-1
CASSLLAGAYYNEQFF
>TRBJ1-6|TRBV6-2/TRBV6-3
CASSYSSTGTAYSPLHF
>TRBJ2-5|TRBV15
CAASRGGSGRALETQYF
>TRBJ2-5|TRBV13
CASSGTPDRRGGRETQYF
>TRBJ2-7|TRBV5-4
CASRPDRGSYEQYF
>TRBJ1-1|TRBV7-2
CASSSRTGDTEAFF
>TRBJ1-4|TRBV27
CASSLEGTPLRKLFF
>TRBJ2-1|TRBV5-8
CASSHATYGRRNEQFF
>TRBJ2-7|TRBV4-1
CASSRRTGGHEQYF
>TRBJ1-1|TRBV28
CASSPSTGENTEAFF
>TRBJ2-3|TRBV6-5
CASSSALAGGQDTQYF
>TRBJ2-2|TRBV3-1/TRBV3-2
CASSQQTGELFF
>TRBJ1-6|TRBV15
CATSRESGGTSPLHF
>TRBJ1-1|TRBV29-1
CSAKLTGDTEAFF
>TRBJ1-1|TRBV14
CASSPTLNTEAFF
>TRBJ2-1|TRBV5-1
CASSLAAGPRYNEQFF
>TRBJ2-1|TRBV7-8
CASSSSLGGTYNEQFF
>TRBJ2-3|TRBV6-6
CASSYSGTGQYF